A single sample gave rise to the 25 T cell receptor beta chains below, sequenced in a study of blood T cell repertoires in COVID-19. TCRdb keeps only in-frame clones here, not all; method: immunoSEQ multiplex PCR. This repertoire shows tens of thousands of clones, around 84% found once; its top ten account for more than 3.5%. The sample was peripheral blood. The receptors derive from a man over 45 with acute or convalescent COVID-19.

This clone was observed once. The chain recombines TRBV6-5 with TRBJ1-1, with 10 bases identical to TRBD1. CDR1 MNHEY and CDR2 SVGAGI come from the germline V gene. The CDR3 contains 14 residues. After removal of 5 bases from V and 2 bases from J, the junction contained 2 bases not matched to a gene. The CDR3 region has the DNA TGTGCCAGCAGTCGGACAGGGGGAAACACTGAAGCTTTCTTT. It codes for CASSRTGGNTEAFF.

The V call is TRBV2, the J call TRBJ2-5; a possible D gene is TRBD1 (6 bases). Germline lookup yields CDR1 SNHLY and CDR2 FYNNEI. The CDR3 is made up of 15 amino acids. Trimming shortened V by 4 bases and J by 4 bases, and 16 bases separated the two germline ends. The CDR3 is CASSALQGLAETQYF. DNA for the CDR3: TGTGCCAGCAGTGCCTTACAGGGATTAGCAGAGACCCAGTACTTC.

The CDR3 loop is CASSPGTGNEKLFF. In nucleotides, the CDR3 is TGTGCCAGCAGCCCTGGGACAGGCAATGAAAAACTGTTTTTT. V usage is TRBV28 and J usage is TRBJ1-4; 8 bases fit TRBD1. Losses at the gene ends were 6 bases for V and 5 bases for J; bases not matched to a gene: 5. The CDR3 sequence is 14 residues long. Germline V gives CDR1 MDHEN, CDR2 SYDVKM.

V usage is TRBV15 and J usage is TRBJ1-3; 9 bases agree with TRBD1. This CDR3 contains 16 residues. The J segment lost 4 bases and the V segment lost 1 base, leaving 5 bases of the junction unmatched. Germline lookup yields CDR1 LNHNV and CDR2 YYDKDF (reference sequence). Here the CDR3 DNA reads TGTGCCACCAGCAGAGGGGGACAGGGTGGCGGAAACACCATATATTTT. It specifies CATSRGGQGGGNTIYF.

The table lists this clone with a few counts. The chain carries TRBV28 and TRBJ1-5; tentative D call: TRBD1 (6 bases). Trimming took 6 bases from V and 9 from J, leaving 15 bases between them. The CDR3 has 13 amino acids. The germline V gene encodes CDR1 MDHEN and CDR2 SYDVKM. The CDR3 spells CASSPVGAPPQHF. CDR3 nucleotide sequence: TGTGCCAGCAGCCCTGTGGGGGCACCGCCCCAGCATTTT.

The rearrangement joins TRBV21-1 to TRBJ1-5. TRBV21-1 is a known pseudogene. This CDR3 region has 17 residues. CDR3 in DNA: TGTGCCAGCAGCCAAAGTCCAAACACTAACAGCAATCAGCCCCAGCATTTT. Protein sequence: CASSQSPNTNSNQPQHF.

The chain links TRBV9 to TRBJ2-7; the D gene is possibly TRBD1 (5 bases). This CDR3 is built from 15 residues. V lost 4 bases, J lost 4 bases, and 18 bases lay in between. Per germline, CDR1 SGDLS and CDR2 YYNGEE. The CDR3 nucleotides are TGTGCCAGCAGCCAAACTTACAGGACCTGGTACGAGCAGTACTTC. It specifies CASSQTYRTWYEQYF.

J is TRBJ2-2 and V is TRBV10-3; 7 nucleotides match TRBD1. The CDR3 runs 14 residues. From germline, CDR1 is ENHRY and CDR2 SYGVKD. The trim removed 2 bases at V and 7 bases at J, leaving 4 bases unmatched. The CDR3 is CAISERGPVGELFF. The CDR3 DNA is TGTGCCATCAGTGAGAGGGGGCCGGTCGGGGAGCTGTTTTTT.

The rearrangement joins TRBV10-3 to TRBJ2-2; 7 nucleotides agree with TRBD1. The CDR3 is made up of 14 amino acids. Germline CDR1 and CDR2: ENHRY and SYGVKD. V was pared by 10 bases and J by 4 bases, with 9 bases of the junction left unmatched. CDR3 protein: CASIQGSSTGELFF. CDR3 in DNA: TGTGCCAGCATACAGGGGTCGAGCACCGGGGAGCTGTTTTTT.

The chain employs TRBV5-4 and TRBJ2-3, with D maybe TRBD1 (6 bases). CDR1 and CDR2 (germline): SGHNT, YYREEE (reference sequence). CDR3 length: 15 amino acids. V lost 9 bases and J lost 3, with 20 bases in between. CDR3 loop: CATWQWEGGTDTQYF. Written as DNA, the CDR3 is TGTGCCACGTGGCAGTGGGAAGGGGGAACAGATACGCAGTATTTT. Full variable domain (missing parts from reference TRBV5-4 and TRBJ2-3): ETGVTQSPTHLIKTRGQQVTLRCSSQSGHNTVSWYQQALGQGPQFIFQYYREEENGRGNFPPRFSGLQFPNYSSELNVNALELDDSALYLCATWQWEGGTDTQYFGPGTRLTVL.

This clone was recorded once. J is TRBJ1-4 and V is TRBV11-2, with 7 bases fitting TRBD1. The J segment lost 5 bases and the V segment lost 1 base, leaving 7 bases of the junction unmatched. The germline gives CDR1 SGHAT, CDR2 FQNNGV. The CDR3 extends over 16 amino acids. CDR3 sequence: CASSLARQGRNEKLFF. For the CDR3, the DNA is TGTGCCAGCAGCTTAGCCCGACAGGGTCGGAATGAAAAACTGTTTTTT.

The chain uses TRBV19 and TRBJ1-5; D not resolved. Germline CDR1 is LNHDA and CDR2 is SQIVND (reference sequence). The CDR3 extends over 14 amino acids. Trimming left V 5 bases short and J 0 bases short, with 8 bases between. CDR3 in amino acids: CASSGSYSNQPQHF. The CDR3 nucleotides read TGTGCCAGTAGTGGGAGTTATAGCAATCAGCCCCAGCATTTT. Drawing the rest from reference TRBV19 and TRBJ1-5, the complete variable domain is DGGITQSPKYLFRKEGQNVTLSCEQNLNHDAMYWYRQDPGQGLRLIYYSQIVNDFQKGDIAEGYSVSREKKESFPLTVTSAQKNPTAFYLCASSGSYSNQPQHFGDGTRLSIL.

This clone occurred once. The CDR3 spells CASPGTVGNSPLHF. CDR3 nucleotides: TGTGCCAGCCCTGGGACAGTCGGCAATTCACCCCTCCACTTT. The chain carries TRBV6-5 and TRBJ1-6; the match to TRBD1 covers 7 bases. Germline V gene sequence: CDR1 MNHEY, CDR2 SVGAGI. The CDR3 is made up of 14 amino acids. V dropped 8 bases and J dropped 7; count of bases not matched to a gene: 8.

The CDR3 DNA reads as TGCGCCAGCAGCCTGGGAGTTCTCCAGCCCCAGCATTTT. This gives the protein CASSLGVLQPQHF. The gene calls are TRBV4-1 and TRBJ1-5; no reliable D call. The CDR3 covers 13 residues. Trimming took off 4 bases at V and 7 bases at J, with 11 bases between the two ends. Germline lookup yields CDR1 MGHRA and CDR2 YSYEKL.

For this clone: One end of the junction fails to match germline, which may point to a read error. The chain recombines TRBV3-1 (or the pseudogene TRBV3-2) with TRBJ1-5; D is unclear. The CDR3 totals 15 residues. Germline values: CDR1 LGHDT, CDR2 YNNKEL (reference sequence). The CDR3 nucleotides read TGTGCCAGCAGCCAAGAATCATCAGGAAATCGGCCCCAGCATTTT. Amino acid sequence: CASSQESSGNRPQHF.

The rearrangement uses TRBV2 and TRBJ2-1; no clear D. The germline V gene has CDR1 SNHLY and CDR2 FYNNEI. V lost 10 bases and J lost 4, with 8 bases in between. The CDR3 is 11 amino acids. This CDR3 reads CAIAEYNEQFF. DNA of the CDR3: TGTGCCATCGCGGAATACAATGAGCAGTTCTTC.

This clone was seen only a few times. The rearrangement uses TRBV14 and TRBJ2-1, with D hard to call. The V end was cut by 0 bases, the J end by 3 bases, with 3 bases between. The CDR3 consists of 13 residues. CDR1 is SGHDN and CDR2 is FVKESK in the germline V gene. CDR3 protein: CASSQDYYNEQFF. CDR3 nucleotides: TGTGCCAGCAGCCAAGACTACTACAATGAGCAGTTCTTC.

This clone was seen more than once but under ten times. J is TRBJ1-4 and V is TRBV9; 9 positions match TRBD1. From germline, CDR1 is SGDLS and CDR2 YYNGEE. This CDR3 region has 17 residues. V shed 4 bases and J 8 bases; nucleotides not matched to a gene: 15. The CDR3 region has the DNA TGTGCCAGCAGCCTCGGGACAGGGACAGCTACACTCGAAAAACTGTTTTTT. Translation gives CASSLGTGTATLEKLFF.

The rearrangement joins TRBV29-1 to TRBJ1-1; no reliable D call. CDR1 is SQVTM and CDR2 is ANQGSEA in the germline V gene. Between the trimmed V and J ends, which lost 6 bases and 3 bases, there was a span of 14 bases. This CDR3 region has 13 residues. The CDR3 DNA follows: TGCAGCGTCTCTACCGGGTCTTACACTGAAGCTTTCTTT. This codes for CSVSTGSYTEAFF.

The rearrangement links TRBV21-1 to TRBJ1-5; the DNA was not compared with TRBD1, the D call given in the table. TRBV21-1 corresponds to a pseudogene. The CDR3 spans 17 residues. The CDR3 sequence: CASSKGNQRGQIQPQHF. As DNA, the CDR3 is TGTGCCAGCAGCAAAGGAAATCAGAGGGGGCAGATTCAGCCCCAGCATTTT.

The V and J genes are TRBV30 and TRBJ1-3; possible D gene TRBD1, 6 bases. Germline values: CDR1 GTSNPN, CDR2 SVGIG (reference sequence). Trimming left V 3 bases short and J 0 bases short, with 15 bases between. This CDR3 has 16 residues. The CDR3 reads CAWSRGLSNSGNTIYF. The CDR3, as DNA: TGTGCCTGGAGCAGGGGTCTTTCCAACTCTGGAAACACCATATATTTT.

This chain connects TRBV5-6 to TRBJ2-2; D gene ambiguous. V shed 0 bases and J shed 7 bases, with 4 bases lying between them. Germline assignment: CDR1 SGHDT and CDR2 YYEEEE. This CDR3 has 12 residues. CDR3 protein: CASSLGVGELFF. CDR3 in DNA: TGTGCCAGCAGCTTGGGAGTCGGGGAGCTGTTTTTT. Supplemented by reference TRBV5-6 and TRBJ2-2, the full variable domain reads DAGVTQSPTHLIKTRGQQVTLRCSPKSGHDTVSWYQQALGQGPQFIFQYYEEEERQRGNFPDRFSGHQFPNYSSELNVNALLLGDSALYLCASSLGVGELFFGEGSRLTVL.

In this sample, this clone turned up a few times. The chain couples TRBV6-6 to TRBJ2-1; no clear D. Germline V gene lookup returns CDR1 MNHNY and CDR2 SVGAGI (reference sequence). V was clipped by 2 bases and J by 7 bases, with 9 bases between them. This CDR3 contains 13 residues. CDR3 amino acids: CASSYAPRNEQFF. In nucleotides, the CDR3 is TGTGCCAGCAGTTACGCCCCTAGAAATGAGCAGTTCTTC.

This chain uses TRBV9 with TRBJ2-6, with D unclear. The length of the CDR3 is 15 residues. CDR1 and CDR2 from the germline V gene are SGDLS and YYNGEE. Between the trimmed V and J ends, which lost 0 bases and 1 base, there was a span of 5 bases. CDR3: CASSVATSGANVLTF. The CDR3 bases are TGTGCCAGCAGCGTAGCGACTTCTGGGGCCAACGTCCTGACTTTC.

The J gene is TRBJ2-1, the V gene TRBV12-3 or TRBV12-4, with 9 bases identical to TRBD2. V gave up 4 bases and J gave up 12 bases; unmatched junction bases: 7. CDR3 length: 13 amino acids. The CDR3 here is CASSSGGGARQFF. CDR3 sequence (DNA): TGTGCCAGCAGTTCGGGCGGGGGGGCACGGCAGTTCTTC.